This T cell receptor beta chain was found in a study of regulatory T cells in long-lasting Graves disease. This clonotype was counted at least ten times. The CDR3 totals 15 residues. Trimming shortened V by 3 bases and J by 5 bases, and 16 bases separated the two germline ends. Documented time point: persistent/refractory GD, antithyroid drugs over 5 years with positive TRAb. PBMC-derived RNA was used for the TCR library. In building TCR beta libraries, iRepertoire HTBI primers were used together with Arm-PCR of CDR3 regions. TCRdb re-derived calls from the multiplex PCR reads in MiXCR, one entry per CDR3 protein. The sample records some 330,000 distinct CDR3 sequences, approximately 23% being singletons.

This rearrangement joins TRBV12-3 or TRBV12-4 to TRBJ2-5, with unresolved D. Here the sequenced sample was peripheral blood mononuclear cells (PBMCs), taken when the disease was refractory, from a patient treated with antithyroid drugs. The sequence came from a woman aged 40 to 50 with Graves disease. The CDR3 sequence: CASSFSGYPGETQYF. In nucleotides, the CDR3 is TGTGCCAGCAGTTTCTCAGGCTATCCTGGGGAGACCCAGTACTTC.